Listed below are T cell receptor beta chains from one sample, sequenced in a study of shared clonotypes between healthy human individuals. This table comes from immunoSEQ multiplex PCR, and its TCRdb copy is limited to in-frame clones, with some not included. Of hundreds of thousands of clones listed, about 78% are singletons. The sample consisted of memory CD4+ T cells sorted from blood. The receptors were gathered from a woman in her 30s in good health. Each CDR3 is given with its conserved first and last residue. The D gene is left open where the match is weak. Clone sizes are given selectively: once, few, many, or a class where the clone is expanded.

d_gene: TRBD1; j_gene: TRBJ2-7; abundance: NA; v_gene: TRBV4-1; CDR3aa: CASSQPHGPRQGRYEQYF; CDR3nt: TGCGCCAGCAGCCAACCCCATGGGCCCAGACAGGGGAGGTACGAGCAGTACTTC
d_gene: NA; j_gene: TRBJ1-5; abundance: NA; v_gene: TRBV19; CDR3aa: CASSKRFNQPQHF; CDR3nt: TGTGCCAGTAGTAAACGGTTCAATCAGCCCCAGCATTTT
d_gene: NA; j_gene: TRBJ1-4; abundance: few; v_gene: TRBV28; CDR3aa: CASRPSPGPVNEKLFF; CDR3nt: TGTGCCAGCAGACCTTCACCGGGACCCGTTAATGAAAAACTGTTTTTT
d_gene: NA; j_gene: TRBJ1-3; abundance: NA; v_gene: TRBV29-1; CDR3aa: CSVEMSAGNTIYF; CDR3nt: TGCAGCGTTGAGATGTCAGCCGGAAACACCATATATTTT
d_gene: NA; j_gene: TRBJ2-7; abundance: NA; v_gene: TRBV4-1; CDR3aa: CASSQGRAAEQYF; CDR3nt: TGCGCCAGCAGCCAAGGTCGAGCTGCCGAGCAGTACTTC
d_gene: NA; j_gene: TRBJ2-7; abundance: once; v_gene: TRBV28; CDR3aa: CASSPQGWYEQYF; CDR3nt: TGTGCCAGCAGTCCGCAGGGTTGGTACGAGCAGTACTTC
d_gene: NA; j_gene: TRBJ2-6; abundance: once; v_gene: TRBV7-3; CDR3aa: CASSKGHSGANVLTF; CDR3nt: TGTGCCAGCAGCAAGGGGCACTCTGGGGCCAACGTCCTGACTTTC
d_gene: NA; j_gene: TRBJ2-7; abundance: many; v_gene: TRBV5-1; CDR3aa: CASSQNSGTYEQYF; CDR3nt: TGCGCCAGCAGCCAGAACAGTGGAACCTACGAGCAGTACTTC
d_gene: NA; j_gene: TRBJ1-6; abundance: NA; v_gene: TRBV7-8; CDR3aa: CASSLGRWGRNNSPLHF; CDR3nt: TGTGCCAGCAGCTTAGGGAGATGGGGGAGGAATAATTCACCCCTCCACTTT
d_gene: NA; j_gene: TRBJ2-7; abundance: NA; v_gene: TRBV7-2; CDR3aa: CASSLEAREQYF; CDR3nt: TGTGCCAGCAGCTTAGAGGCGAGGGAGCAGTACTTC
d_gene: NA; j_gene: TRBJ2-2; abundance: NA; v_gene: TRBV19; CDR3aa: CASMPTDSSSRELFF; CDR3nt: TGTGCCAGTATGCCTACGGACAGCTCATCCCGGGAGCTGTTTTTT
d_gene: TRBD1; j_gene: TRBJ2-2; abundance: NA; v_gene: TRBV2; CDR3aa: CASAGQGGTGELFF; CDR3nt: TGTGCCAGTGCGGGACAGGGGGGCACCGGGGAGCTGTTTTTT
d_gene: TRBD2; j_gene: TRBJ2-2; abundance: once; v_gene: TRBV19; CDR3aa: CASIPEGLLNPTYTGELFF; CDR3nt: TGTGCCAGTATTCCCGAGGGACTACTAAACCCCACTTACACCGGGGAGCTGTTTTTT
d_gene: NA; j_gene: TRBJ2-1; abundance: NA; v_gene: TRBV11-2; CDR3aa: CASSERVAGYNEQFF; CDR3nt: TGTGCCAGCAGCGAGAGGGTAGCAGGTTACAATGAGCAGTTCTTC
d_gene: TRBD1; j_gene: TRBJ2-3; abundance: NA; v_gene: TRBV5-6; CDR3aa: CASRNRGQDTQYF; CDR3nt: TGTGCCAGCAGGAACAGGGGGCAAGATACGCAGTATTTT
d_gene: TRBD1; j_gene: TRBJ2-3; abundance: many; v_gene: TRBV18; CDR3aa: CASSPGQDRTDTQYF; CDR3nt: TGTGCCAGCTCTCCTGGACAGGATAGGACAGATACGCAGTATTTT
d_gene: TRBD1; j_gene: TRBJ2-6; abundance: NA; v_gene: TRBV27; CDR3aa: CASTPGTGAAGANVLTF; CDR3nt: TGTGCCAGCACCCCTGGGACAGGGGCGGCTGGGGCCAACGTCCTGACTTTC
d_gene: NA; j_gene: TRBJ2-7; abundance: once; v_gene: TRBV28; CDR3aa: CASKGTVYEQYF; CDR3nt: TGTGCCAGCAAGGGCACTGTCTACGAGCAGTACTTC
d_gene: NA; j_gene: TRBJ1-6; abundance: NA; v_gene: TRBV30; CDR3aa: CAWVSASRRVGPLHF; CDR3nt: TGTGCCTGGGTCTCGGCGAGTCGTCGGGTTGGGCCCCTCCACTTT
d_gene: TRBD2; j_gene: TRBJ2-7; abundance: NA; v_gene: TRBV4-1; CDR3aa: CASRPRGTSDAGEQYF; CDR3nt: TGCGCCAGCAGACCTAGGGGGACTAGCGACGCGGGTGAGCAGTACTTC
d_gene: NA; j_gene: TRBJ2-7; abundance: NA; v_gene: TRBV29-1; CDR3aa: CSVGGYEQYF; CDR3nt: TGCAGCGTTGGAGGGTACGAGCAGTACTTC
d_gene: NA; j_gene: TRBJ2-1; abundance: NA; v_gene: TRBV20-1; CDR3aa: CSAVQNNEQFF; CDR3nt: TGCAGTGCTGTCCAAAACAATGAGCAGTTCTTC
d_gene: NA; j_gene: TRBJ1-5; abundance: few; v_gene: TRBV5-6; CDR3aa: CASRRYELNQPQHF; CDR3nt: TGTGCCAGCAGGCGTTATGAGCTCAATCAGCCCCAGCATTTT
d_gene: TRBD2; j_gene: TRBJ2-7; abundance: NA; v_gene: TRBV30; CDR3aa: CAGKRGVAGEQYF; CDR3nt: TGTGCCGGCAAGCGGGGAGTCGCGGGCGAGCAGTACTTC
d_gene: TRBD1; j_gene: TRBJ2-2; abundance: NA; v_gene: TRBV2; CDR3aa: CASSPRGYGELFF; CDR3nt: TGTGCCAGCAGCCCCAGGGGGTACGGGGAGCTGTTTTTT
d_gene: TRBD2; j_gene: TRBJ2-5; abundance: NA; v_gene: TRBV14; CDR3aa: CASSPPASGRASETQYF; CDR3nt: TGTGCCAGCAGCCCCCCGGCTAGCGGGAGGGCCTCGGAGACCCAGTACTTC
d_gene: NA; j_gene: TRBJ1-1; abundance: few; v_gene: TRBV20-1; CDR3aa: CRGLLNTEAFF; CDR3nt: TGCAGGGGGCTACTGAACACTGAAGCTTTCTTT
d_gene: NA; j_gene: TRBJ2-1; abundance: NA; v_gene: TRBV7-2; CDR3aa: CASSSDRYYNEQFF; CDR3nt: TGTGCCAGCAGCTCCGACAGGTATTACAATGAGCAGTTCTTC
d_gene: NA; j_gene: TRBJ2-2; abundance: few; v_gene: TRBV5-1; CDR3aa: CASSLDRLRTGELFF; CDR3nt: TGCGCCAGCAGCTTGGACAGGTTGCGCACCGGGGAGCTGTTTTTT
d_gene: NA; j_gene: TRBJ1-4; abundance: NA; v_gene: TRBV4-1; CDR3aa: CASSQDTGIPTNEKLFF; CDR3nt: TGCGCCAGCAGCCAAGATACTGGTATTCCAACTAATGAAAAACTGTTTTTT
d_gene: TRBD2; j_gene: TRBJ2-5; abundance: NA; v_gene: TRBV6-1; CDR3aa: CASGFLAGGPETQYF; CDR3nt: TGTGCCAGCGGCTTCCTAGCGGGAGGGCCGGAGACCCAGTACTTC
d_gene: TRBD2; j_gene: TRBJ2-1; abundance: few; v_gene: TRBV7-3; CDR3aa: CASSLMGEGYNEQFF; CDR3nt: TGTGCCAGCAGCTTAATGGGGGAGGGTTACAATGAGCAGTTCTTC
d_gene: NA; j_gene: TRBJ1-1; abundance: NA; v_gene: TRBV10-3; CDR3aa: CAISRGLNTEAFF; CDR3nt: TGTGCCATCAGCCGGGGCCTGAACACTGAAGCTTTCTTT
d_gene: NA; j_gene: TRBJ2-2; abundance: once; v_gene: TRBV7-9; CDR3aa: CASSLGNTGELFF; CDR3nt: TGTGCCAGCAGCCTAGGGAACACCGGGGAGCTGTTTTTT
d_gene: NA; j_gene: TRBJ1-4; abundance: few; v_gene: TRBV6-1; CDR3aa: CASRVQEELFF; CDR3nt: TGTGCCAGCAGGGTACAAGAAGAACTGTTTTTT
d_gene: NA; j_gene: TRBJ2-1; abundance: NA; v_gene: TRBV5-1; CDR3aa: CASSLGRGGYNEQFF; CDR3nt: TGCGCCAGCAGCTTGGGTCGGGGAGGATACAATGAGCAGTTCTTC
d_gene: NA; j_gene: TRBJ2-7; abundance: NA; v_gene: TRBV11-2; CDR3aa: CASSLSGVSYEQYF; CDR3nt: TGTGCCAGCAGCTTGTCGGGGGTGTCGTACGAGCAGTACTTC
d_gene: NA; j_gene: TRBJ1-2; abundance: few; v_gene: TRBV7-8; CDR3aa: CASSFGDYGYTF; CDR3nt: TGTGCCAGCAGCTTCGGGGACTATGGCTACACCTTC
d_gene: TRBD2; j_gene: TRBJ2-1; abundance: NA; v_gene: TRBV29-1; CDR3aa: CSVYRAGAAYNEQFF; CDR3nt: TGCAGCGTTTACCGAGCGGGAGCGGCCTACAATGAGCAGTTCTTC
d_gene: TRBD2; j_gene: TRBJ2-1; abundance: NA; v_gene: TRBV7-9; CDR3aa: CASSLGLAGYNEQFF; CDR3nt: TGTGCCAGCAGCCTAGGACTAGCGGGGTACAATGAGCAGTTCTTC
d_gene: NA; j_gene: TRBJ1-1; abundance: NA; v_gene: TRBV28; CDR3aa: CASSPAPYEAFF; CDR3nt: TGTGCCAGCAGTCCCGCCCCGTATGAAGCTTTCTTT
d_gene: NA; j_gene: TRBJ2-3; abundance: NA; v_gene: TRBV11-2; CDR3aa: CASSQANTQYF; CDR3nt: TGTGCCAGCAGCCAAGCAAATACGCAGTATTTT
d_gene: TRBD1; j_gene: TRBJ1-2; abundance: few; v_gene: TRBV7-8; CDR3aa: CASSWRGRGYGYTF; CDR3nt: TGTGCCAGCAGCTGGAGGGGGCGAGGCTATGGCTACACCTTC
d_gene: NA; j_gene: TRBJ1-1; abundance: few; v_gene: TRBV5-1; CDR3aa: CASSLAGSGTEAFF; CDR3nt: TGCGCCAGCAGCTTGGCCGGCTCCGGGACTGAAGCTTTCTTT
d_gene: NA; j_gene: TRBJ1-1; abundance: NA; v_gene: TRBV7-9; CDR3aa: CASSLGGEDTEAFF; CDR3nt: TGTGCCAGCAGCTTAGGGGGAGAAGACACTGAAGCTTTCTTT
d_gene: TRBD2; j_gene: TRBJ2-7; abundance: NA; v_gene: TRBV4-1; CDR3aa: CASSQGLADYEQYF; CDR3nt: TGTGCCAGCAGCCAGGGACTAGCGGATTACGAGCAGTACTTC
d_gene: NA; j_gene: TRBJ1-3; abundance: many; v_gene: TRBV18; CDR3aa: CASSPVDIRSGNTIYF; CDR3nt: TGTGCCAGCTCACCAGTGGACATCCGCTCTGGAAACACCATATATTTT
d_gene: TRBD2; j_gene: TRBJ2-5; abundance: NA; v_gene: TRBV19; CDR3aa: CASSIGSGSGQETQYF; CDR3nt: TGTGCCAGTAGTATAGGTAGCGGGAGTGGGCAAGAGACCCAGTACTTC
d_gene: TRBD1; j_gene: TRBJ2-6; abundance: NA; v_gene: TRBV5-1; CDR3aa: CASSLGTGPNVLTF; CDR3nt: TGCGCCAGCAGCTTGGGGACAGGGCCCAACGTCCTGACTTTC
d_gene: NA; j_gene: TRBJ2-7; abundance: NA; v_gene: TRBV6-6; CDR3aa: CASSSTGDSSYEQYF; CDR3nt: TGTGCCAGCAGTTCGACGGGGGACAGCTCCTACGAGCAGTACTTC
d_gene: NA; j_gene: TRBJ2-1; abundance: NA; v_gene: TRBV6-5; CDR3aa: CASSKTGRNEQFF; CDR3nt: TGTGCCAGCAGTAAGACAGGGAGGAATGAGCAGTTCTTC
d_gene: NA; j_gene: TRBJ2-3; abundance: NA; v_gene: TRBV28; CDR3aa: CASTTPLGGNGTDTQYF; CDR3nt: TGTGCCAGCACCACCCCTCTGGGCGGAAACGGCACAGATACGCAGTATTTT